The next 2 T cell receptor beta chains were all read from a single sample in a study of T cells in Graves' hyperthyroidism and ophthalmopathy. The TCR beta CDR3 regions underwent amplification using RNA transcripts as the source. With the HTBI primer set, the TCR CDR3 went through a first round of RT-PCR. TCRdb recomputed calls from the multiplex PCR reads with MiXCR, one row per CDR3 protein. The sample contains hundreds of thousands of distinct CDR3 sequences, over 11% of which appear only once. The specimen was blood. The receptors originated from a woman aged 30 to 39 with Graves' hyperthyroidism.

The V call is TRBV12-3 or TRBV12-4, the J call TRBJ1-6; weak D call: TRBD1 (6 bases). V was pared by 6 bases and J by 4 bases, with 10 bases between. This CDR3 is 14 amino acids long. The CDR3: CASRDSQYNSPLHF. DNA of the CDR3: TGTGCCAGCAGGGACAGCCAATATAATTCACCCCTCCACTTT.

The count of this clonotype is one. The gene calls are TRBV7-9 and TRBJ2-5; D unclear. The CDR3 extends over 12 amino acids. Germline values: CDR1 SEHNR, CDR2 FQNEAQ (reference sequence). V lost 2 bases and J 5 bases, leaving 6 bases between the germline ends. In DNA, the CDR3 is TGTGCCAGCAGCTTACTCTACGAGACCCAGTACTTC. This sequence encodes CASSLLYETQYF.